One sample yielded the 18 T cell receptor beta chains listed below, sequenced in a study of cytomegalovirus exposure and HLA in healthy donors. Researchers ran the PCR with 60 Vbeta and 13 Jbeta primers. Using immunoSEQ multiplex PCR, the repertoire was profiled, and TCRdb retains in-frame clones only, with some absent. Among 110,000 to 150,000 clones listed, 75% were seen once. The sequenced material came from PBMCs. These receptor sequences come from a man aged 30 to 45 in good health and CMV-seronegative.

Note on this clone: One end of the junction is discordant with germline, which a read error may explain. The chain carries TRBV27 and TRBJ2-1; maybe TRBD1 (5 bases). This CDR3 is 13 amino acids long. From germline, CDR1 is MNHEY and CDR2 SMNVEV (reference sequence). As DNA, the CDR3 is TGTGTCAGCCGGGCAGGGTGGCGGAATGAGCAGTTCTTC. This translates into CVSRAGWRNEQFF.

The CDR3 loop is CASISPQGTEAFF. In nucleotides, the CDR3 is TGTGCCAGCATCTCCCCTCAGGGAACTGAAGCTTTCTTT. This chain links TRBV6-5 with TRBJ1-1, with D possibly matching TRBD1 (5 bases). The CDR3 totals 13 residues. Germline lookup yields CDR1 MNHEY and CDR2 SVGAGI. Deletions cut 7 bases from V and 5 bases from J, with 14 bases between.

This chain connects TRBV7-9 to TRBJ1-5, with D uncertain. CDR1 is SEHNR and CDR2 is FQNEAQ in the germline V gene (reference sequence). Trimming removed 3 bases from V and 4 bases from J, with 4 bases in between. This CDR3 spans 12 amino acids. In DNA, the CDR3 is TGTGCCAGCAGCTTCCAAAATCAGCCCCAGCATTTT. Translation: CASSFQNQPQHF.

Here the CDR3 reads CASRGTGSDEQFF. Here the CDR3 DNA reads TGTGCCAGCAGGGGGACAGGGTCTGATGAGCAGTTCTTC. The chain links TRBV6-5 to TRBJ2-1; 9 positions match TRBD1. The CDR3 runs to 13 residues. V lost 6 bases to trimming and J lost 8 bases; unmatched junction nucleotides: 5. CDR1 and CDR2 (germline): MNHEY, SVGAGI.

This sequence joins TRBV10-2 and TRBJ2-7, with a weak D call TRBD2 (6 bases). Germline loops: CDR1 WSHSY, CDR2 SAAADI. The CDR3 covers 16 residues. V dropped 6 bases and J dropped 1 base, with 19 bases sitting between them. The CDR3 DNA follows: TGCGCCAGCAGATCCCAAGCGGGTGGAGGTTCCTACGAGCAGTACTTC. Protein sequence: CASRSQAGGGSYEQYF.

The chain carries TRBV29-1 and TRBJ1-1; perhaps TRBD1 as D (5 bases). Trimming stripped 4 bases from V and 0 bases from J, with 12 bases between. The germline CDR1 and CDR2 sequences are SQVTM and ANQGSEA. The CDR3 covers 14 residues. In DNA form, the CDR3 reads TGCAGCGTTGCGCGGACAAGTATGAACACTGAAGCTTTCTTT. It specifies CSVARTSMNTEAFF. The full variable domain, completed using reference TRBV29-1 and TRBJ1-1, is SAVISQKPSRDICQRGTSLTIQCQVDSQVTMMFWYRQQPGQSLTLIATANQGSEATYESGFVIDKFPISRPNLTFSTLTVSNMSPEDSSIYLCSVARTSMNTEAFFGQGTRLTVV.

The rearrangement joins TRBV30 to TRBJ2-3, with TRBD2 matching 8 bases. Germline values: CDR1 GTSNPN, CDR2 SVGIG (reference sequence). The CDR3 spans 11 residues. V was clipped by 4 bases and J by 8 bases; unmatched bases: 2. The DNA for the CDR3 is TGTGCCTGGACAGCGGGAGTTACGCAGTATTTT. Protein product: CAWTAGVTQYF.

V gene TRBV13 combines with J gene TRBJ2-1, with D perhaps matching TRBD1 (6 bases). Per the germline V gene, CDR1 is PRHDT and CDR2 is FYEKMQ (reference sequence). The CDR3 consists of 16 residues. Between the trimmed V and J ends, which lost 5 bases and 1 base, there was a span of 15 bases. The DNA for the CDR3 is TGTGCCAGCAGCCCGGACAGCGGCGGATCCTACAATGAGCAGTTCTTC. Translating it yields CASSPDSGGSYNEQFF.

The chain links TRBV7-9 to TRBJ2-5; D uncertain. The J call may be faulty, since TRBJ2-7 better matches the DNA end. CDR3 length: 13 residues. Germline V gives CDR1 SEHNR, CDR2 FQNEAQ (reference sequence). CDR3 residues: CASSLGNSYEQYF. DNA of the CDR3: TGTGCCAGCAGCTTAGGCAATTCCTACGAGCAGTACTTC.

This chain joins TRBV6-6 and TRBJ1-2; 7 bases are a match to TRBD1. The CDR3 is made up of 14 amino acids. Trimming cost V 2 bases and J 7 bases; bases outside gene matches: 7. CDR1 MNHNY and CDR2 SVGAGI come from the germline V gene (reference sequence). The CDR3: CASSYLDRESGYTF. As DNA, the CDR3 is TGTGCCAGCAGTTACCTCGACAGGGAAAGTGGCTACACCTTC.

The J gene is TRBJ2-1, the V gene TRBV9; no reliable D call. V lost 4 bases, J lost 7 bases, and 9 bases lay in between. CDR3 length: 12 amino acids. The V gene's germline CDR1 is SGDLS and CDR2 YYNGEE. CDR3 nucleotide sequence: TGTGCCAGCAGCCCTCAGCGAAATGAGCAGTTCTTC. Its translation: CASSPQRNEQFF.

The genes are TRBV19 and TRBJ1-5; D call uncertain. The CDR3 contains 15 residues. Germline lookup yields CDR1 LNHDA and CDR2 SQIVND (reference sequence). Trimming took off 6 bases at V and 8 bases at J, with 20 bases between the two ends. This CDR3 is CASRTQDFRQEPQHF. Here the CDR3 DNA reads TGTGCCAGTAGGACCCAGGACTTTAGGCAGGAGCCCCAGCATTTT.

The V call is TRBV27, the J call TRBJ2-3; D may be TRBD2 (5 bases). Trimming cost V 7 bases and J 6 bases, with 20 bases left between them. In germline, CDR1 is MNHEY, CDR2 SMNVEV (reference sequence). This CDR3 contains 15 residues. The CDR3 DNA follows: TGTGCCAGCATTCCTACGGGGAAGGGTATGGATACGCAGTATTTT. Its translation: CASIPTGKGMDTQYF.

On this clone itself: Its ends do not fully match the called genes, so a read error is possible. The chain uses TRBV7-9 and TRBJ1-5; D may be TRBD1 (6 bases). This CDR3 spans 15 amino acids. Germline assignment: CDR1 SEHNR and CDR2 FQNEAQ (reference sequence). The CDR3: CSSSETGAGDQPQHF. DNA of the CDR3: TGTTCCAGCAGCGAGACCGGGGCAGGGGATCAGCCCCAGCATTTT.

This clone showed up just once. The CDR3 bases are TGTGCCACCAGCAGAGATTGGGACAGGGGTTACGAGCAGTACTTC. Encoded protein: CATSRDWDRGYEQYF. V usage is TRBV15 and J usage is TRBJ2-7; TRBD1 matches at 10 bases. Per germline, CDR1 LNHNV and CDR2 YYDKDF (reference sequence). The junction had 3 bases not matched to a gene; V was cut back by 0 bases and J by 4 bases. This CDR3 comprises 15 residues. Filled out from reference TRBV15 and TRBJ2-7, the complete variable domain reads DAMVIQNPRYQVTQFGKPVTLSCSQTLNHNVMYWYQQKSSQAPKLLFHYYDKDFNNEADTPDNFQSRRPNTSFCFLDIRSPGLGDTAMYLCATSRDWDRGYEQYFGPGTRLTVT.

V is TRBV27 and J is TRBJ2-5; D possibly corresponds to TRBD1 (6 bases). V was cut by 6 bases and J by 13 bases, with 21 bases left in between. The CDR3 runs 13 residues. Germline V gives CDR1 MNHEY, CDR2 SMNVEV (reference sequence). DNA for the CDR3: TGTGCCAGCAGCCCAACCACCAACAGGGTCTCGTACTTC. This codes for CASSPTTNRVSYF.

The V call is TRBV19, the J call TRBJ2-3; D gene unclear. V was clipped by 1 base and J by 2 bases, with 7 bases between them. This CDR3 has 14 amino acids. Germline-derived CDR1 and CDR2 are LNHDA and SQIVND (reference sequence). CDR3 nucleotide sequence: TGTGCCAGTAGTATAGGAGGCTTCACAGATACGCAGTATTTT. Translating gives CASSIGGFTDTQYF. Supplemented by reference TRBV19 and TRBJ2-3, the full variable domain reads DGGITQSPKYLFRKEGQNVTLSCEQNLNHDAMYWYRQDPGQGLRLIYYSQIVNDFQKGDIAEGYSVSREKKESFPLTVTSAQKNPTAFYLCASSIGGFTDTQYFGPGTRLTVL.

The rearrangement links TRBV10-3 to TRBJ1-2, with D possibly being TRBD1 (6 bases). CDR1 is ENHRY, CDR2 SYGVKD, per germline. The CDR3 has 17 amino acids. The germline V and J ends were trimmed by 2 bases and 1 base, with 17 bases remaining between them. The CDR3 sequence: CAISERAGGGDNYGYTF. In DNA, the CDR3 is TGTGCCATCAGTGAGAGGGCAGGAGGGGGGGATAACTATGGCTACACCTTC.